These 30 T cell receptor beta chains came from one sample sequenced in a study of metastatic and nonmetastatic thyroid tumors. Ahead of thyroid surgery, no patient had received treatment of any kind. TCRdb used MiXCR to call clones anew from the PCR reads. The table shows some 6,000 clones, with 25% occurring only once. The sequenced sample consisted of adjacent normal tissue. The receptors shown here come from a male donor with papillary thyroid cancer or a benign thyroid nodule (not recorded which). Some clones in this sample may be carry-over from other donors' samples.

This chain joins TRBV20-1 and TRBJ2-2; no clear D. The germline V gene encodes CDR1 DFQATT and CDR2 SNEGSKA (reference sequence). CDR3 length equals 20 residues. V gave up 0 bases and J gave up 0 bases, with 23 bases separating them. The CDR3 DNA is TGCAGTGCTAGAGATCTTTGGCAGAAGCACTACGAAACGAACACCGGGGAGCTGTTTTTT. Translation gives CSARDLWQKHYETNTGELFF.

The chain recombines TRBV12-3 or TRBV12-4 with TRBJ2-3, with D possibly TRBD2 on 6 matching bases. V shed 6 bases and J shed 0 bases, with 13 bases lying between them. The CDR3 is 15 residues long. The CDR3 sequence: CASSLGLTSTDTQYF. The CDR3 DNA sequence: TGTGCCAGCAGCCTGGGACTCACTAGCACAGATACGCAGTATTTT.

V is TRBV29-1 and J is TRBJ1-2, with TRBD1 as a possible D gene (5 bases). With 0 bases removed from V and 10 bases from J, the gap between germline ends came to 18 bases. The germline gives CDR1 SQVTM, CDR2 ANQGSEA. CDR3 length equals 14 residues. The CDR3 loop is CSVEDRSLGGDYTF. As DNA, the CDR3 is TGCAGCGTTGAAGATCGGTCCCTGGGGGGAGACTACACCTTC. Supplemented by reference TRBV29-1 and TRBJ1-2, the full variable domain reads SAVISQKPSRDICQRGTSLTIQCQVDSQVTMMFWYRQQPGQSLTLIATANQGSEATYESGFVIDKFPISRPNLTFSTLTVSNMSPEDSSIYLCSVEDRSLGGDYTFGSGTRLTVV.

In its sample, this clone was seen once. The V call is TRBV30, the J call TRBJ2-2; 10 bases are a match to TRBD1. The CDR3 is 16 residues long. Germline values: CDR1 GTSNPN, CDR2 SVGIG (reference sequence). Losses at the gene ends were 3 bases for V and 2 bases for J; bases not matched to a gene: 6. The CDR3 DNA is TGTGCCTGGAGGGGGACAGGGGACCTCAACACCGGGGAGCTGTTTTTT. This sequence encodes CAWRGTGDLNTGELFF.

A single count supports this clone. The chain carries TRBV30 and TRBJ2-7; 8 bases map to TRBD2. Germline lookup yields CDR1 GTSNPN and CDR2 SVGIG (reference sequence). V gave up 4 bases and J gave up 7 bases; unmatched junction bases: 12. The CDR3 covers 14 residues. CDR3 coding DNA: TGTGCCTGGAACCCTAGCGGGTCCCTGAGGGAGCAGTACTTC. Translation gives CAWNPSGSLREQYF.

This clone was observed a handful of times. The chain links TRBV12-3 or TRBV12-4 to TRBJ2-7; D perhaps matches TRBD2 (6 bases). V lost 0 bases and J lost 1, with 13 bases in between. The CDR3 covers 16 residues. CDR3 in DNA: TGTGCCAGCAGTTTAGCTGGGGCGGGATTGTCCTACGAGCAGTACTTC. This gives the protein CASSLAGAGLSYEQYF.

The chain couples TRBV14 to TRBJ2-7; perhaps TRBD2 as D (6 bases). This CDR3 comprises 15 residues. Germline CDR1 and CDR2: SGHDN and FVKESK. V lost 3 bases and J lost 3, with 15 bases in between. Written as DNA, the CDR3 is TGTGCCAGCAGCCACATGGACGGGGGAAACTACGAGCAGTACTTC. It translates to CASSHMDGGNYEQYF. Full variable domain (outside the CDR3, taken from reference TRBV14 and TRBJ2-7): EAGVTQFPSHSVIEKGQTVTLRCDPISGHDNLYWYRRVMGKEIKFLLHFVKESKQDESGMPNNRFLAERTGGTYSTLKVQPAELEDSGVYFCASSHMDGGNYEQYFGPGTRLTVT.

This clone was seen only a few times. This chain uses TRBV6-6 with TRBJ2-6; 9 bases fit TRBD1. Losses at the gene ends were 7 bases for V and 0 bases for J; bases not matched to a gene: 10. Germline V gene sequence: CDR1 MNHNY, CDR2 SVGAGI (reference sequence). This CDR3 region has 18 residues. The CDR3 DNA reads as TGTGCCAGCACCGGACAGGGGATGTTTGACTCTGGGGCCAACGTCCTGACTTTC. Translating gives CASTGQGMFDSGANVLTF.

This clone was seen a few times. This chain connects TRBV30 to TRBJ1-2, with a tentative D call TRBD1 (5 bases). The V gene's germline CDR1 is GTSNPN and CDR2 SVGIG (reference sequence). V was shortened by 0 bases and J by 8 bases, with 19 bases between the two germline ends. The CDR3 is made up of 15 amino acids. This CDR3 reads CAWSVQRVGGSGYTF. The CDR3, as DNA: TGTGCCTGGAGTGTACAACGAGTCGGGGGGAGCGGCTACACCTTC.

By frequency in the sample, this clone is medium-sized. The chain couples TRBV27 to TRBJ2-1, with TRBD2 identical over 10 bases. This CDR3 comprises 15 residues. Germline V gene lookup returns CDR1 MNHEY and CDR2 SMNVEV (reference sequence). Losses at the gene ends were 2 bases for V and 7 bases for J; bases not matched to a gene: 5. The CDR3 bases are TGTGCCAGCAGTTTAATAGCGGGAGGTTTTAATGAGCAGTTCTTC. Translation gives CASSLIAGGFNEQFF.

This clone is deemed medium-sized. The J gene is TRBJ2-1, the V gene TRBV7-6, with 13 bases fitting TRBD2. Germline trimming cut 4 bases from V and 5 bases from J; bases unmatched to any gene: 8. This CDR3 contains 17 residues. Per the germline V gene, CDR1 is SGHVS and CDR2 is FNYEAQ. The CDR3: CASSSRRTSGGHNEQFF. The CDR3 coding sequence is TGTGCCAGCAGCTCCCGTCGGACTAGCGGGGGACACAATGAGCAGTTCTTC.

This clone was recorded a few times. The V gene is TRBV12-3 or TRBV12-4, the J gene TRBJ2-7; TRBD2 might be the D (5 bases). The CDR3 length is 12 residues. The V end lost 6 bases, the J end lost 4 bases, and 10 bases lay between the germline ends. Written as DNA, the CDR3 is TGTGCCAGCAGCGACGGGATGTACGAGCAGTACTTC. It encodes CASSDGMYEQYF.

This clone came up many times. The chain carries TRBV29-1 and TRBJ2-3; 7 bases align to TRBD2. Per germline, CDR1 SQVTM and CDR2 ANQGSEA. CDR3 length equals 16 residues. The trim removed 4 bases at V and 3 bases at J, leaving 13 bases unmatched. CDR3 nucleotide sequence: TGCAGCGTTGGGGGAGGGTCGGGGCGAGGTACAGATACGCAGTATTTT. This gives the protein CSVGGGSGRGTDTQYF.

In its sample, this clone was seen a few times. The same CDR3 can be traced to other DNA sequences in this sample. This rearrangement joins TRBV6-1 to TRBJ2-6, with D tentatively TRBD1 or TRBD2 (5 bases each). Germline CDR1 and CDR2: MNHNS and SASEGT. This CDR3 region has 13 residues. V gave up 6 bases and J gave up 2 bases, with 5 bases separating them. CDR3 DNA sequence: TGTGCCAGCAGGGGGGCTGGGGCCAACGTCCTGACTTTC. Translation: CASRGAGANVLTF.

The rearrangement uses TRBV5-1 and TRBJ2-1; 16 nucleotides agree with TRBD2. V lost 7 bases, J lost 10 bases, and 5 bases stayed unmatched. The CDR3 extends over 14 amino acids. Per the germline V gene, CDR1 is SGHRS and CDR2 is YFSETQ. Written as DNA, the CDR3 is TGCGCCAGCCCGGGACTAGCGGGGGGGTGGGAGCAGTTCTTC. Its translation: CASPGLAGGWEQFF.

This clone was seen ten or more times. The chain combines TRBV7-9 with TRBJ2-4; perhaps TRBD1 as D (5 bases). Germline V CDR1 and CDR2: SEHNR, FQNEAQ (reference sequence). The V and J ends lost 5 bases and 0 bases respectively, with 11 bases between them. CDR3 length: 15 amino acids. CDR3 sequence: CASSGQQAAKNIQYF. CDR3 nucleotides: TGTGCCAGCAGCGGCCAACAGGCAGCCAAAAACATTCAGTACTTC.

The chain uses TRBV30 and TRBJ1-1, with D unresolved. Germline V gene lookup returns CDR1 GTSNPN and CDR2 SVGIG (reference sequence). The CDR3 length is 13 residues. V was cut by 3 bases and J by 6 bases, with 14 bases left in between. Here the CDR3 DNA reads TGTGCCTGGAGCGCCCGGGTAGATCCTGAAGCTTTCTTT. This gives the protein CAWSARVDPEAFF.

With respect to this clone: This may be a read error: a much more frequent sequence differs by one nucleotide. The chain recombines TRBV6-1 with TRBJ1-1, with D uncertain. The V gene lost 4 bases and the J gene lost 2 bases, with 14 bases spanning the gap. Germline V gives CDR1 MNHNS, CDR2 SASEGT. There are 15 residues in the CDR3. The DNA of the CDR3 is TGTGCCAGCAGTGTGGGTTCGGGGTCTAACACTGAAGCTTTCTTT. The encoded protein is CASSVGSGSNTEAFF.

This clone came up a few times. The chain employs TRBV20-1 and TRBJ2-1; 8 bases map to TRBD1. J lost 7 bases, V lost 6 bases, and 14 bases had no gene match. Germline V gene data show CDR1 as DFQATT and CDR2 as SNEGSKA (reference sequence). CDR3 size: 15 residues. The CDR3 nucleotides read TGCAGTGCCCTACCCTTGGGGGGACAGGAAAATGAGCAGTTCTTC. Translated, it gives CSALPLGGQENEQFF.

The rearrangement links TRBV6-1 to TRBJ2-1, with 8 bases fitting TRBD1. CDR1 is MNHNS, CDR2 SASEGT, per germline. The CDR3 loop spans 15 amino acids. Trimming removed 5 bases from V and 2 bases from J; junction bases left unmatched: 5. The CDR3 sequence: CASSLGDRPYNEQFF. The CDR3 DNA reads TGTGCCAGCAGTCTGGGGGACAGGCCCTACAATGAGCAGTTCTTC.

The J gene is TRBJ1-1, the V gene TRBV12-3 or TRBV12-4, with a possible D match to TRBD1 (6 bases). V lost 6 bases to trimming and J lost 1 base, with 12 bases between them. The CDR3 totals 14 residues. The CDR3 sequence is CASSSGDRNTEAFF. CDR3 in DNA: TGTGCCAGCAGCTCAGGGGATAGGAACACTGAAGCTTTCTTT.

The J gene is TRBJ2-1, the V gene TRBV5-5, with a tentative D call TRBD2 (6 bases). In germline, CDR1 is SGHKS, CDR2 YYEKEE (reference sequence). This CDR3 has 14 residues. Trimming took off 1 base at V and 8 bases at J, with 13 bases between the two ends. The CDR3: CASSLQTSSDEQFF. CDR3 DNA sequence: TGTGCCAGCAGCTTGCAGACTAGTTCAGATGAGCAGTTCTTC.

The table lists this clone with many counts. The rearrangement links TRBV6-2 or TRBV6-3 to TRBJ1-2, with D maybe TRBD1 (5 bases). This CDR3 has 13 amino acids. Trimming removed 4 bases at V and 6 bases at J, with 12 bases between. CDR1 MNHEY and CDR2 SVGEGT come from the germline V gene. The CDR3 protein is CASSSRDAHGYTF. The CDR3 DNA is TGTGCCAGCAGTTCTCGGGACGCACATGGCTACACCTTC.

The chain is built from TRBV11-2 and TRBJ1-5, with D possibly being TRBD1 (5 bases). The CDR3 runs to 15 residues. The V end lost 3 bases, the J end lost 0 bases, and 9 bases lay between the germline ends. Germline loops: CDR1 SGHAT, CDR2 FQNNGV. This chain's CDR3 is CASSFWGDSNQPQHF. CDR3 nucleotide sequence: TGTGCCAGCAGCTTTTGGGGGGATAGCAATCAGCCCCAGCATTTT.

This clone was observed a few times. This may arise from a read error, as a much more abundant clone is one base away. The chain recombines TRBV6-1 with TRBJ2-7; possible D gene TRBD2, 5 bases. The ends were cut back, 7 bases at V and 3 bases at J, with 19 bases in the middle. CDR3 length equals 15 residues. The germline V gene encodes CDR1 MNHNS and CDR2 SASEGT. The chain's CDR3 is CASNQDARRDYEQYF. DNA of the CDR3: TGTGCCAGCAATCAAGACGCAAGACGGGACTACGAGCAGTACTTC.

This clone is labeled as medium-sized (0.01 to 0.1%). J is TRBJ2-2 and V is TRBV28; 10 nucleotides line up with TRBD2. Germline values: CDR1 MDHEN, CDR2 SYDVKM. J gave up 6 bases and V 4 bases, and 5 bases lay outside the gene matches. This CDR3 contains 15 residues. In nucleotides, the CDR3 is TGTGCCAGCAGTTGGGGACTAGCGCGATCCGGGGAGCTGTTTTTT. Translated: CASSWGLARSGELFF.

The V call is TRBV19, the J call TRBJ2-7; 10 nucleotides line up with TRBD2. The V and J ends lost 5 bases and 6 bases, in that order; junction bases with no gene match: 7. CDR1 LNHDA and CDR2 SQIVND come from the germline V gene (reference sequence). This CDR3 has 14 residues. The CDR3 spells CASSSAGGPGEQYF. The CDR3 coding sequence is TGTGCCAGTAGTTCAGCGGGAGGGCCTGGCGAGCAGTACTTC.

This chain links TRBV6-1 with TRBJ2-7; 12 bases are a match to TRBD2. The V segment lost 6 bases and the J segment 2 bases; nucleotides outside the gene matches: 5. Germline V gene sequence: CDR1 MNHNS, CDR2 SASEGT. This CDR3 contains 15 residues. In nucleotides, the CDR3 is TGTGCCAGCAGCGTGACTAGCGGGGGTACCTACGAGCAGTACTTC. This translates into CASSVTSGGTYEQYF.

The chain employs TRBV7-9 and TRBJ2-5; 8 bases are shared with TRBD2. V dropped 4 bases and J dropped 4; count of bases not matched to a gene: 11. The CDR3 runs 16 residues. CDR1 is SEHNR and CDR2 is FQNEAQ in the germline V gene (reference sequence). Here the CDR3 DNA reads TGTGCCAGCAGCTCAAATAGCGGGGCTAAATTAGAGACCCAGTACTTC. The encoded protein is CASSSNSGAKLETQYF.

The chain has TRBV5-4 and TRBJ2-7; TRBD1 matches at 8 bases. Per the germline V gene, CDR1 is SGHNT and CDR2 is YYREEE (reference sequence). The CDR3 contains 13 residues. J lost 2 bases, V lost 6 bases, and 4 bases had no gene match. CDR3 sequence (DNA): TGTGCCAGCACTGGGACAGGACCCTACGAGCAGTACTTC. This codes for CASTGTGPYEQYF.